This TCR beta chain derives from a study of T cell repertoires in cytomegalovirus infection. Across the whole study: Shared public TCR beta signatures pointed to both CMV infection and a matching HLA type. Study findings and constraints: The response measured ex vivo was dominated by TCR beta clonotypes (HLA-C-restricted and CMV-specific). Accumulated public TCR beta family frequency recognized individuals carrying CMV together with the relevant HLA.

TCRdb used MiXCR to reprocess the reads, holding one entry per CDR3 protein. The table shows under 300,000 distinct CDR3 sequences, with approximately 15% occurring only once. This CDR3 is 13 amino acids long. Germline V lookup: CDR1 DFQATT, CDR2 SNEGSKA (reference sequence). Trimming pared 3 bases from V and 1 base from J, leaving 9 bases between. As to this clonotype: Its cognate antigen is unknown.

This clonotype was obtained from a human donor in good health (CMV status not recorded). Some clones in this sample may be carry-over from other donors' samples. Sequencing used CD8+ T cells from PBMCs. The rearrangement joins TRBV20-1 to TRBJ2-5; D possibly corresponds to TRBD1 (6 bases). This chain's CDR3 is CSARGALQETQYF. CDR3 nucleotides: TGCAGTGCTAGGGGGGCACTCCAAGAGACCCAGTACTTC.